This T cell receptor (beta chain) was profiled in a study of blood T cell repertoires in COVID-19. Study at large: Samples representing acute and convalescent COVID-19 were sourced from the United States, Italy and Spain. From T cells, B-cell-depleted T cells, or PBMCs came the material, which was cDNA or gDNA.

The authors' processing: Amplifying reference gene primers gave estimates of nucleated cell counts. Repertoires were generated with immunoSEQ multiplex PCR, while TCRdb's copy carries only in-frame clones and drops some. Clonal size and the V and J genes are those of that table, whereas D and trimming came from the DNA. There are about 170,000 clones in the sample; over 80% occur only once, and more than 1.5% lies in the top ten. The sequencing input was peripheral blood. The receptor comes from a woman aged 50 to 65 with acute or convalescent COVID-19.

CDR3 sequence reads: CSVVSPSGTEAFF. The CDR3 DNA follows: TGCAGCGTCGTCTCACCAAGCGGGACTGAAGCTTTCTTT. This rearrangement joins TRBV29-1 to TRBJ1-1; D is undetermined. The germline V and J ends were trimmed by 6 bases and 5 bases, with 16 bases remaining between them. There are 13 residues in the CDR3. Germline V gene lookup returns CDR1 SQVTM and CDR2 ANQGSEA.